This paragraph covers one TCR beta chain sequence. This entry belongs to a study of blood T cells in healthy people across ages. The CDR3 spans 15 residues. Germline loops: CDR1 ENHRY, CDR2 SYGVKD. Deletions cut 4 bases from V and 4 bases from J, with 11 bases between. With a J-beta primer mix and a sample-barcoded 5' primer, a second PCR ran about 6 to 11 cycles. TCRdb reprocessed the 5' RACE reads via MiXCR and lists one record per CDR3 protein. The data contain around 1.1 million distinct CDR3 sequences, approximately 38% of them seen just once; the ten biggest clones take up over 10%. About 9.9 milliliters of peripheral blood were drawn from each donor.

The sequenced material came from blood. The source is a man between 18 and 35 years old in good health. The chain couples TRBV10-3 to TRBJ1-6; D not certain. CDR3 in DNA: TGTGCCATCAGTGGGTCCCAGATTTATAATTCACCCCTCCACTTT. It is translated as CAISGSQIYNSPLHF.